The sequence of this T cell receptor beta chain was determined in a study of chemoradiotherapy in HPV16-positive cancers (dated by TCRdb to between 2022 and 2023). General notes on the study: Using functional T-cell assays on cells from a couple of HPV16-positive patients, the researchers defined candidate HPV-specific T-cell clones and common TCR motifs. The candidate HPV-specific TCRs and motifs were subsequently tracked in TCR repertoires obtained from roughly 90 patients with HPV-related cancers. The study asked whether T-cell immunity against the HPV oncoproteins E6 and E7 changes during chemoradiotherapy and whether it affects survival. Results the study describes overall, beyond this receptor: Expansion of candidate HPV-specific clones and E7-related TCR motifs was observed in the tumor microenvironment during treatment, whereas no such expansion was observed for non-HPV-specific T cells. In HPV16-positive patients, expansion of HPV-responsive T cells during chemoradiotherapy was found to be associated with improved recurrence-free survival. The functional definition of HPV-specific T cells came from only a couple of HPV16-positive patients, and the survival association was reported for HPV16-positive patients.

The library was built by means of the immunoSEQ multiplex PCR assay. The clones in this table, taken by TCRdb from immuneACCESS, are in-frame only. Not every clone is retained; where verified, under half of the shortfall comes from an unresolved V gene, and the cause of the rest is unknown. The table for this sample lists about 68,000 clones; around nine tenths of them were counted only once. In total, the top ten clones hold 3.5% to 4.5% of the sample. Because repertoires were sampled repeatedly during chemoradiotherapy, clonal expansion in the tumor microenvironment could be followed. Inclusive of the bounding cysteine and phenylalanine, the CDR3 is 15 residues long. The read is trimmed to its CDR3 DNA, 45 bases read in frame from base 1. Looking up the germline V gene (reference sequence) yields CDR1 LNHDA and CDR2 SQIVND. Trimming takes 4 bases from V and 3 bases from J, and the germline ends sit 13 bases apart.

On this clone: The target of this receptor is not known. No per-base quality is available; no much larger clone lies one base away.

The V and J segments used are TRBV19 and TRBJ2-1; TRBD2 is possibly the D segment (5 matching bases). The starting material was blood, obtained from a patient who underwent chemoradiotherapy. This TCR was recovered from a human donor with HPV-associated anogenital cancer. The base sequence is TGTGCCAGTAGTAGGTGGCTAGCAGACTACAATGAGCAGTTCTTC. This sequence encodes CASSRWLADYNEQFF.